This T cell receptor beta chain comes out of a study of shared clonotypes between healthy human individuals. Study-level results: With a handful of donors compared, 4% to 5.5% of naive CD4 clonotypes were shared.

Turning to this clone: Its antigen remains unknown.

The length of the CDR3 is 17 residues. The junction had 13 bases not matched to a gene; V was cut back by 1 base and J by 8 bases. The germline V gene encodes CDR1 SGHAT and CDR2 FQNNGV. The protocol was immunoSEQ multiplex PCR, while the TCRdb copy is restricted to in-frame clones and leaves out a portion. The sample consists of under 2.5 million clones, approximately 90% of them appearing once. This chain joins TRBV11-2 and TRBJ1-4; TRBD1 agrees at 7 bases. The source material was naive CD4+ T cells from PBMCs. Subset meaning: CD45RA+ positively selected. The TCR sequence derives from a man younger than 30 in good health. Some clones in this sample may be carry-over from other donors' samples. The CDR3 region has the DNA TGTGCCAGCAGCTTAGCCTTTCCTCCGACAGGGCTGGAAAAACTGTTTTTT. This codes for CASSLAFPPTGLEKLFF.